The text below deals with one T cell receptor (beta chain). This entry belongs to a study of shared clonotypes between healthy human individuals. Trimming shortened V by 8 bases and J by 8 bases, and 19 bases separated the two germline ends. The CDR3 is made up of 14 amino acids. Germline V gene lookup returns CDR1 MNHEY and CDR2 SVGAGI. Naive CD8 cells lacked CD45RO, underwent positive selection for CCR7 and left out terminally differentiated effector memory CD45RA+ cells. The assay was immunoSEQ multiplex PCR, and TCRdb's table has in-frame clones only and misses some. The sample holds about 2.2 million clones, under 95% seen once.

The chain couples TRBV6-5 to TRBJ2-1; tentative D call: TRBD1 (5 bases). The sequenced sample was naive CD8+ T cells from PBMCs. The receptor was derived from a man younger than 30 in good health. Some clones in this sample may be carry-over from other donors' samples. CDR3: CASAPLGRADEQFF. The CDR3 DNA reads TGTGCCAGCGCCCCGCTCGGCAGGGCTGATGAGCAGTTCTTC.